This T cell receptor beta chain was obtained from a study of CD8 T cells in ankylosing spondylitis. Findings of the study overall: Disease-linked clones proved CD8+ and comparatively uncommon in peripheral blood.

Libraries for TCR beta were made by quantitative 5'-RACE with molecular barcodes. TCRdb used MiXCR to reprocess the 5' RACE reads, holding one entry per CDR3 protein. This sample has 100,000 to 150,000 distinct CDR3 sequences, with roughly 11% found just once. The J segment lost 7 bases and the V segment lost 2 bases, leaving 3 bases of the junction unmatched. CDR3 length: 13 amino acids. As concerns this clonotype: Its antigen is not identified.

Sequences were obtained from blood, either unsorted or a sorted T cell fraction (not recorded which). The chain joins TRBV12-3 or TRBV12-4 to TRBJ2-5, with 8 bases fitting TRBD2. This sequence was found in a female donor with ankylosing spondylitis or in good health (not recorded which). CDR3 region: CASSLTAGGTQYF. Written as DNA, the CDR3 is TGTGCCAGCAGTTTAACCGCGGGGGGGACCCAGTACTTC.